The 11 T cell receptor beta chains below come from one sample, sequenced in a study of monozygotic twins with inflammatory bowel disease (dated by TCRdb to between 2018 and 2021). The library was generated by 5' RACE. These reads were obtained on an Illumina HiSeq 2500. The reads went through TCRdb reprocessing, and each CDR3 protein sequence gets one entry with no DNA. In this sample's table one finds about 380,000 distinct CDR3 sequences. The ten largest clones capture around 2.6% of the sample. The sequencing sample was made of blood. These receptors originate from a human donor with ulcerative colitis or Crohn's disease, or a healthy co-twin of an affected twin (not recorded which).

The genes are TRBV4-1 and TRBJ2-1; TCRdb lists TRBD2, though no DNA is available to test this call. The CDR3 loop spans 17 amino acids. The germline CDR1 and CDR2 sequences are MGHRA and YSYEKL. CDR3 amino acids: CASSQGRWASGDNEQFF.

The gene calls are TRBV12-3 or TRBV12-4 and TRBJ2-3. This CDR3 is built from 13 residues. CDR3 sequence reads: CASRANGRDTQYF.

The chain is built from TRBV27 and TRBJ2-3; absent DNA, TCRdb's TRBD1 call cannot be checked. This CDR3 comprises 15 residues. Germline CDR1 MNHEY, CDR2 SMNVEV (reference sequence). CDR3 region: CASSLSIWDPDTQYF.

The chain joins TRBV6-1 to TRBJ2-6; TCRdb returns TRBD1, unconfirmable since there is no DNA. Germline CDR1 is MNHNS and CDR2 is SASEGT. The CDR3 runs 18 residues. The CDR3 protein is CASRRPGTGILGANVLTF.

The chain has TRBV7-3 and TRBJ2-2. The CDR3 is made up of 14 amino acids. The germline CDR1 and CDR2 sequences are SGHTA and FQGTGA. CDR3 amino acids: CASSFTGLTGELFF.

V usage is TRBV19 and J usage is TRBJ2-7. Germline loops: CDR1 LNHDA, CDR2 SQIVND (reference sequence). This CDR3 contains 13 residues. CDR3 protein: CASSSSVTYEQYF.

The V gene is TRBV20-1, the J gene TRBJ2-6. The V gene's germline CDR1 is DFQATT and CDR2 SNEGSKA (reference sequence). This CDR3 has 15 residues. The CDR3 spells CSARGQAGGANVLTF.

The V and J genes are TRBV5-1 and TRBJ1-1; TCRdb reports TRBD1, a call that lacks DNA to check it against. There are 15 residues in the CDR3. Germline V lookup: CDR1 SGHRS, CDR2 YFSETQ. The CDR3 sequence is CASSSRQELNTEAFF.

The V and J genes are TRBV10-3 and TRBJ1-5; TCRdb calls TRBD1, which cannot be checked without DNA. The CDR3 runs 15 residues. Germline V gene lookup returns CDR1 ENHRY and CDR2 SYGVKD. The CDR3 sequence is CAISNRDRVNQPQHF.

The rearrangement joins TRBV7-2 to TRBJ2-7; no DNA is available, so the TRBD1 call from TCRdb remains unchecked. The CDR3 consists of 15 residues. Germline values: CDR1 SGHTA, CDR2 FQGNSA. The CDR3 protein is CTSSFGTDLVREQYF.

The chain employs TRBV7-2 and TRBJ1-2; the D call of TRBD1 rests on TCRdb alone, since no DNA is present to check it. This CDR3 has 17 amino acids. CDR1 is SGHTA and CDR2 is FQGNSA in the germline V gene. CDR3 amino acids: CASSLISRGIGDYGYTF.